This T cell receptor beta chain was recovered during a study of blood T cell repertoires in COVID-19. Some clones are missing from TCRdb's copy, which holds only in-frame ones; the method was immunoSEQ multiplex PCR. The sample yields roughly 30,000 clones, roughly 80% seen once. Per germline, CDR1 MNHEY and CDR2 SVGEGT. Trimming removed 3 bases from V and 4 bases from J; junction bases left unmatched: 10. The CDR3 extends over 17 amino acids. The specimen sequenced was peripheral blood. The sequence came from a woman aged 60-70 years with acute or convalescent COVID-19. The chain links TRBV6-2 or TRBV6-3 to TRBJ1-5; 9 positions match TRBD1. CDR3 in amino acids: CASSYRKGQGTNQPQHF. In DNA, the CDR3 is TGTGCCAGCAGTTATAGGAAGGGACAGGGAACAAATCAGCCCCAGCATTTT.